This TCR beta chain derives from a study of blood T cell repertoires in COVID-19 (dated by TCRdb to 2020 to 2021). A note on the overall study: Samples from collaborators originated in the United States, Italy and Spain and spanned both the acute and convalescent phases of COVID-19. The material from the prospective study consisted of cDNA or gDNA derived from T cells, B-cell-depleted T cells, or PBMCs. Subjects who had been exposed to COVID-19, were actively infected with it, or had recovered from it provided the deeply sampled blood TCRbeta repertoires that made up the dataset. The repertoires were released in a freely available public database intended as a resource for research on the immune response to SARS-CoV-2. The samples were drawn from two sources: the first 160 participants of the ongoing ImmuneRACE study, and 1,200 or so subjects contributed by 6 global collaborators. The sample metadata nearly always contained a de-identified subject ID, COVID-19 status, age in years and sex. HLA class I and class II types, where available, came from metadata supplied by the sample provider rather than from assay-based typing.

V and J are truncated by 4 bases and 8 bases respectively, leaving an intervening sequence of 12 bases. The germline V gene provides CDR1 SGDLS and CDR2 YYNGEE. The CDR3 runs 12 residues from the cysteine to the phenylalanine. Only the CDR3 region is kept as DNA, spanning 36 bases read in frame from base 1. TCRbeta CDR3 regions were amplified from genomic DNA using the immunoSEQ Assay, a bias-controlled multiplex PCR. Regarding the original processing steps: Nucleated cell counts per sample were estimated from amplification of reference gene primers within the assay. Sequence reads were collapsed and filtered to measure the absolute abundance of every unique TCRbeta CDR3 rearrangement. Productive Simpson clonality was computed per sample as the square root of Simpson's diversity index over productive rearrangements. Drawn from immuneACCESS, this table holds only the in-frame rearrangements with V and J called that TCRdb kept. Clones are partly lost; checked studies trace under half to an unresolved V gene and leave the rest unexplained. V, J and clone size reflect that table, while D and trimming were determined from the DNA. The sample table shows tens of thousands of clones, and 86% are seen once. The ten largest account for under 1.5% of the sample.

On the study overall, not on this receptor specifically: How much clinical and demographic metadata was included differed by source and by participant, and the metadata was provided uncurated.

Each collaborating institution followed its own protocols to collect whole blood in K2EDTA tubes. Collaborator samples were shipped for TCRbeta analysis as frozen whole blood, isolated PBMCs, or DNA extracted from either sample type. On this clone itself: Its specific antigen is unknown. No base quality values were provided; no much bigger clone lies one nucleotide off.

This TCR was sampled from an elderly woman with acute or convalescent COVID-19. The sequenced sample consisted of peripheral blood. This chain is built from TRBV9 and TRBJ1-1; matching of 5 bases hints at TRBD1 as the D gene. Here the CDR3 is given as CASSPLRGEAFF. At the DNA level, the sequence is TGTGCCAGCAGCCCCCTAAGGGGAGAAGCTTTCTTT.